This is a list of T cell receptor beta chains from one sample in a study of CD8 T cells in ankylosing spondylitis. TCRdb fed the 5' RACE reads into MiXCR, producing one record per CDR3 protein. The data show 700,000 to 850,000 distinct CDR3 sequences, over 9.5% seen once. Sequenced input: blood, either unsorted or a sorted T cell fraction (not recorded which). Source of these receptors: a male donor with ankylosing spondylitis. The CDR3 runs from the conserved cysteine through the conserved F or W. Each record gives: D gene, V gene, J gene, clone size, CDR3 protein, CDR3 DNA. The D gene is left open where the match is weak. Not every row has a clone size; where given, it reads once, few, many or a size class.

D gene: TRBD2; V gene: TRBV20-1; J gene: TRBJ2-5; clone size: many; CDR3 protein: CSGLAGGRGETQYF; CDR3 DNA: TGCAGTGGACTAGCGGGAGGGCGGGGAGAGACCCAGTACTTC
D gene: NA; V gene: TRBV7-9; J gene: TRBJ1-2; clone size: NA; CDR3 protein: CASSPGLHSYGYTF; CDR3 DNA: TGTGCCAGCAGCCCTGGGCTCCACTCCTATGGCTACACCTTC
D gene: TRBD2; V gene: TRBV6-1; J gene: TRBJ2-2; clone size: NA; CDR3 protein: CASSKLTGTSDTGELFF; CDR3 DNA: TGTGCCAGCAGCAAATTAACCGGGACTAGCGACACCGGGGAGCTGTTTTTT
D gene: NA; V gene: TRBV6-2/TRBV6-3; J gene: TRBJ1-5; clone size: many; CDR3 protein: CASSSFGRNQPQHF; CDR3 DNA: TGTGCCAGCTCTTCGTTCGGGAGAAATCAGCCCCAGCATTTT
D gene: NA; V gene: TRBV27; J gene: TRBJ2-3; clone size: NA; CDR3 protein: CASKGLPTDTQYF; CDR3 DNA: TGTGCCAGCAAGGGACTTCCGACAGATACGCAGTATTTT
D gene: TRBD1; V gene: TRBV6-2/TRBV6-3; J gene: TRBJ1-1; clone size: NA; CDR3 protein: CASSYPEGDRDTEAFF; CDR3 DNA: TGTGCCAGCAGTTACCCAGAAGGGGACAGGGACACTGAAGCTTTCTTT
D gene: TRBD1; V gene: TRBV5-6; J gene: TRBJ2-3; clone size: NA; CDR3 protein: CASSLDRGIADTQYF; CDR3 DNA: TGTGCCAGCAGCCTTGACAGGGGAATTGCAGATACGCAGTATTTT
D gene: NA; V gene: TRBV19; J gene: TRBJ1-6; clone size: NA; CDR3 protein: CASSVPGRMNSPLHF; CDR3 DNA: TGTGCCAGTAGTGTCCCGGGACGGATGAATTCACCCCTCCACTTT
D gene: NA; V gene: TRBV20-1; J gene: TRBJ2-3; clone size: NA; CDR3 protein: CSAMAGTTDTQYF; CDR3 DNA: TGCAGTGCTATGGCAGGGACCACAGATACGCAGTATTTT
D gene: TRBD1; V gene: TRBV6-1; J gene: TRBJ1-1; clone size: few; CDR3 protein: CATTGGTNTEAFF; CDR3 DNA: TGTGCCACTACAGGGGGTACGAACACTGAAGCTTTCTTT
D gene: TRBD1; V gene: TRBV7-9; J gene: TRBJ2-5; clone size: few; CDR3 protein: CASSLAGTGGWGETQYF; CDR3 DNA: TGTGCCAGCAGCTTAGCCGGGACAGGGGGCTGGGGAGAGACCCAGTACTTC
D gene: NA; V gene: TRBV29-1; J gene: TRBJ2-5; clone size: many; CDR3 protein: CSVEGLNRETQYF; CDR3 DNA: TGCAGCGTTGAAGGACTAAACAGGGAGACCCAGTACTTC
D gene: TRBD1; V gene: TRBV28; J gene: TRBJ1-2; clone size: few; CDR3 protein: CASSLSGTGGGYTF; CDR3 DNA: TGTGCCAGCAGTTTATCGGGGACAGGAGGTGGCTACACCTTC
D gene: NA; V gene: TRBV20-1; J gene: TRBJ2-7; clone size: few; CDR3 protein: CSAVPQEGSYEQYF; CDR3 DNA: TGCAGTGCTGTACCTCAGGAAGGGTCCTACGAGCAGTACTTC
D gene: NA; V gene: TRBV15; J gene: TRBJ1-1; clone size: few; CDR3 protein: CATSRDGQGDTEAFF; CDR3 DNA: TGTGCCACCAGCAGAGATGGGCAGGGAGACACTGAAGCTTTCTTT
D gene: NA; V gene: TRBV29-1; J gene: TRBJ2-3; clone size: NA; CDR3 protein: CSVDVTGPDTQYF; CDR3 DNA: TGCAGCGTTGATGTTACGGGACCAGATACGCAGTATTTT
D gene: NA; V gene: TRBV4-1; J gene: TRBJ2-7; clone size: few; CDR3 protein: CASSHERVGTYEQYF; CDR3 DNA: TGCGCCAGCAGCCATGAGCGGGTTGGGACCTACGAGCAGTACTTC
D gene: NA; V gene: TRBV20-1; J gene: TRBJ2-3; clone size: NA; CDR3 protein: CSAYRSPDTQYF; CDR3 DNA: TGCAGTGCCTACAGGTCTCCAGATACGCAGTATTTT
D gene: NA; V gene: TRBV9; J gene: TRBJ2-3; clone size: NA; CDR3 protein: CASSVVRTDTQYF; CDR3 DNA: TGTGCCAGCAGCGTAGTGCGCACAGATACGCAGTATTTT
D gene: TRBD1; V gene: TRBV5-1; J gene: TRBJ1-2; clone size: many; CDR3 protein: CASSIGTGDGGYTF; CDR3 DNA: TGCGCCAGCAGCATTGGGACAGGGGACGGTGGCTACACCTTC
D gene: TRBD2; V gene: TRBV20-1; J gene: TRBJ2-4; clone size: many; CDR3 protein: CSAPPGTGGSKNIQYF; CDR3 DNA: TGCAGTGCTCCCCCCGGTACCGGGGGGTCCAAAAACATTCAGTACTTC
D gene: NA; V gene: TRBV6-1; J gene: TRBJ2-6; clone size: many; CDR3 protein: CASSDNSGANVLTF; CDR3 DNA: TGTGCCAGCAGTGACAACTCTGGGGCCAACGTCCTGACTTTC
D gene: TRBD2; V gene: TRBV7-3; J gene: TRBJ2-7; clone size: NA; CDR3 protein: CASSLGGGLYSYEQYF; CDR3 DNA: TGTGCCAGCAGCTTGGGGGGGGGACTATACTCCTACGAGCAGTACTTC
D gene: TRBD1; V gene: TRBV5-1; J gene: TRBJ2-7; clone size: few; CDR3 protein: CASRVGQPIYEQYF; CDR3 DNA: TGCGCCAGCAGGGTGGGACAGCCAATTTACGAGCAGTACTTC
D gene: NA; V gene: TRBV7-2; J gene: TRBJ1-5; clone size: few; CDR3 protein: CASSFAHNQPQHF; CDR3 DNA: TGTGCCAGCAGCTTCGCCCATAATCAGCCCCAGCATTTT
D gene: TRBD1; V gene: TRBV5-6; J gene: TRBJ2-7; clone size: many; CDR3 protein: CASSHVSGQGVYEQYF; CDR3 DNA: TGTGCCAGCAGCCATGTATCGGGACAGGGGGTCTACGAGCAGTACTTC
D gene: NA; V gene: TRBV19; J gene: TRBJ2-1; clone size: NA; CDR3 protein: CASTQRGGAAKFF; CDR3 DNA: TGTGCCAGTACTCAAAGGGGGGGGGCGGCCAAGTTCTTC
D gene: NA; V gene: TRBV5-5; J gene: TRBJ2-5; clone size: NA; CDR3 protein: CASSFGGWGYQETQYF; CDR3 DNA: TGTGCCAGCAGCTTTGGAGGTTGGGGGTACCAAGAGACCCAGTACTTC
D gene: TRBD2; V gene: TRBV4-3; J gene: TRBJ2-3; clone size: NA; CDR3 protein: CASSHLGTSEQYF; CDR3 DNA: TGCGCCAGCAGCCATTTGGGGACTAGCGAGCAGTATTTT
D gene: NA; V gene: TRBV20-1; J gene: TRBJ2-2; clone size: NA; CDR3 protein: CSAVREAYTGELFF; CDR3 DNA: TGCAGTGCCGTCAGGGAAGCGTACACCGGGGAGCTGTTTTTT